This T cell receptor beta chain came from a study of Graves' ophthalmopathy and Graves' hyperthyroidism. Orbital computed tomography and thyroid ultrasound, along with TRAb, serum thyroxine and clinical symptoms, underpinned diagnosis. V was clipped by 5 bases and J by 11 bases, with 7 bases between them. The CDR3 is 10 residues long. From RNA, the CDR3 regions of TCR beta chains were amplified and sequenced. RT-PCR with HTBI primers came first, then second-round multiplex PCR. TCRdb re-derived calls from the multiplex PCR reads in MiXCR, one entry per CDR3 protein. The repertoire holds roughly 1.1 million distinct CDR3 sequences, with about 40% as singletons.

Sequenced input: peripheral blood or thyroid tissue (not recorded which). The V and J genes are TRBV12-3 or TRBV12-4 and TRBJ2-1, with D unclear. The source of this sequence is an adult man with Graves' hyperthyroidism. Here the CDR3 reads CASSEKKQFF. In DNA, the CDR3 is TGTGCCAGCAGTGAAAAGAAGCAGTTCTTC.